A selection of T cell receptor beta chains follows, all from one sample in a study of cytotoxic CD8 clonotypes in ibrutinib-treated CLL. Profiled with immunoSEQ multiplex PCR; TCRdb holds only in-frame clones, not every one. The sample has 95,000 to 100,000 clones, more than 75% seen once; the top ten hold about 30%. The sequencing here drew on PBMCs, taken after 12 months of ibrutinib treatment. These receptors were collected from a human donor with chronic lymphocytic leukemia. The CDR3 runs from the conserved cysteine through the conserved F or W. Fields, in order: D gene, J gene, clone size, V gene, CDR3 protein, CDR3 DNA. A D gene is named only where the DNA matches it firmly. For some rows the clone size is stated as once, few or many, or as a class when expanded; others skip it.

NA,TRBJ1-6,NA,TRBV5-1,CASSLGGDYSPLHF,TGCGCCAGCAGCTTGGGAGGGGATTATTCACCCCTCCACTTT
TRBD2,TRBJ2-3,NA,TRBV18,CASSPRATGGRGTDTQYF,TGTGCCAGCTCACCACGGGCGACGGGGGGGCGGGGCACAGATACGCAGTATTTT
TRBD2,TRBJ2-1,NA,TRBV15,CATSRDYSGGAYNEQFF,TGTGCCACCAGCAGAGATTACAGCGGGGGGGCCTACAATGAGCAGTTCTTC
TRBD1,TRBJ1-2,NA,TRBV2,CASKAGQGWNYGYTF,TGTGCCAGCAAAGCAGGACAGGGTTGGAACTATGGCTACACCTTC
NA,TRBJ2-7,NA,TRBV7-2,CASSIPTETLREQYF,TGTGCCAGCAGCATCCCGACGGAGACTTTGAGAGAGCAGTACTTC
NA,TRBJ2-1,NA,TRBV5-1,CASSSTQGNEQFF,TGCGCCAGCAGCTCCACCCAGGGGAATGAGCAGTTCTTC
TRBD2,TRBJ2-1,NA,TRBV18,CASSQGTSGAGGNEQFF,TGTGCCAGCTCACAAGGGACTAGCGGGGCCGGGGGGAATGAGCAGTTCTTC
NA,TRBJ2-5,NA,TRBV12-5,CASGLVETQYF,TGTGCTAGTGGTTTGGTGGAGACCCAGTACTTC
NA,TRBJ1-6,NA,TRBV5-4,CASSFSGGNSPLHF,TGTGCCAGCAGCTTTAGTGGCGGGAATTCACCCCTCCACTTT
TRBD1,TRBJ2-3,NA,TRBV25-1,CASSEHGTGKDTQYF,TGTGCCAGCAGTGAGCACGGGACAGGGAAGGATACGCAGTATTTT
NA,TRBJ2-7,NA,TRBV29-1,CSAARNSYEQYF,TGCAGCGCCGCTCGGAACTCCTACGAGCAGTACTTC
TRBD1,TRBJ2-7,once,TRBV6-5,CASSYSDRGPYEQYF,TGTGCCAGCAGTTACTCAGACAGGGGGCCCTACGAGCAGTACTTC
TRBD2,TRBJ2-1,NA,TRBV5-1,CASSLLTTSGGAILFF,TGCGCCAGCAGCTTGTTGACGACTAGCGGGGGGGCCATCCTGTTCTTC
TRBD1,TRBJ2-7,NA,TRBV5-4,CASSSTGQLSYEQYF,TGTGCCAGCAGCTCCACGGGACAGCTCTCCTACGAGCAGTACTTC
TRBD2,TRBJ2-7,NA,TRBV4-1,CASSQEGQRDAYEQYF,TGCGCCAGCAGCCAAGAAGGGCAGCGGGATGCCTACGAGCAGTACTTC
NA,TRBJ1-1,NA,TRBV10-1,CAHGGENTEAFF,TGCGCCCACGGAGGGGAAAACACTGAAGCTTTCTTT
NA,TRBJ2-2,NA,TRBV12-5,CASGSGANTGELFF,TGTGCTAGTGGCTCCGGGGCAAACACCGGGGAGCTGTTTTTT
NA,TRBJ2-3,NA,TRBV6-6,CASTTEKTFTQYF,TGTGCCAGCACCACAGAAAAGACATTCACGCAGTATTTT
NA,TRBJ2-7,few,TRBV7-8,CASSLQGNSPVEQYF,TGTGCCAGCAGCTTGCAGGGAAATTCCCCTGTCGAGCAGTACTTC
NA,TRBJ2-1,NA,TRBV5-1,CASSLDGHEQFF,TGCGCCAGCAGCTTGGACGGGCATGAGCAGTTCTTC
TRBD1,TRBJ1-2,NA,TRBV30,CAWSGTGTYGYTF,TGTGCCTGGAGTGGGACAGGGACCTATGGCTACACCTTC
TRBD1,TRBJ2-7,NA,TRBV5-6,CASSLGDSSYEQYF,TGTGCCAGCAGCTTAGGGGACAGCTCATACGAGCAGTACTTC
TRBD2,TRBJ2-1,NA,TRBV25-1,CASSVATGGQFF,TGTGCCAGCAGTGTAGCCACGGGAGGACAGTTCTTC
TRBD1,TRBJ1-4,NA,TRBV30,CAWNPDRARKKLFF,TGTGCCTGGAACCCCGACAGGGCGCGAAAAAAACTGTTTTTT
NA,TRBJ1-2,NA,TRBV7-7,CASSPITAGGYTF,TGTGCCAGCAGCCCTATCACCGCAGGGGGCTACACCTTC
NA,TRBJ1-2,NA,TRBV7-2,CASSPPPGLNYGYTF,TGTGCCAGCAGTCCCCCACCGGGACTTAACTATGGCTACACCTTC
NA,TRBJ1-2,NA,TRBV18,CASSPRGTLDGYTF,TGTGCCAGCTCACCGAGGGGGACACTCGATGGCTACACCTTC
TRBD2,TRBJ2-5,NA,TRBV7-7,CASSLAGLAGGPRGETQYF,TGTGCTAGCAGCTTAGCGGGACTAGCGGGGGGACCCCGGGGGGAGACCCAGTACTTC
TRBD1,TRBJ1-2,once,TRBV6-5,CASSPRPRQGYGYTF,TGTGCCAGCAGTCCCCGCCCTAGACAGGGTTATGGCTACACCTTC
NA,TRBJ2-7,NA,TRBV11-1,CASSLRQAGSYEQYF,TGTGCCAGCAGCTTAAGACAGGCCGGGAGCTACGAGCAGTACTTC
NA,TRBJ1-1,NA,TRBV7-9,CASSFRDTEAFF,TGTGCCAGCAGCTTCCGTGACACTGAAGCTTTCTTT
NA,TRBJ2-7,NA,TRBV5-6,CASSALGVRDSHSYEQYF,TGTGCCAGCAGCGCCTTAGGGGTTAGGGACTCCCACTCCTACGAGCAGTACTTC
NA,TRBJ1-2,NA,TRBV25-1,CASSSGSTNYGYTF,TGTGCCAGCAGTTCGGGCAGCACTAACTATGGCTACACCTTC
NA,TRBJ1-4,NA,TRBV18,CASSPRGGQAEKLFF,TGTGCCAGCTCACCCCGGGGGGGGCAAGCTGAAAAACTGTTTTTT
NA,TRBJ2-7,NA,TRBV9,CASSVEPGDTYEQYF,TGTGCCAGCAGCGTAGAACCGGGGGACACCTACGAGCAGTACTTC
TRBD2,TRBJ2-1,NA,TRBV6-1,CASPHKAGSYNEQFF,TGTGCCAGCCCCCATAAAGCGGGATCATACAATGAGCAGTTCTTC
NA,TRBJ1-3,NA,TRBV5-1,CASSSGGSGNTIYF,TGCGCCAGCAGCTCGGGGGGTTCTGGAAACACCATATATTTT
NA,TRBJ2-3,NA,TRBV5-6,CASSFTGEATDTQYF,TGTGCCAGCAGCTTCACGGGAGAGGCGACAGATACGCAGTATTTT
TRBD2,TRBJ2-7,once,TRBV7-2,CASSHPGTSAGYEQYF,TGTGCCAGCAGCCACCCCGGGACTAGCGCGGGCTACGAGCAGTACTTC
NA,TRBJ2-6,NA,TRBV7-6,CASSLYPGANVLTF,TGTGCCAGCAGCTTATATCCTGGGGCCAACGTCCTGACTTTC
TRBD1,TRBJ1-4,NA,TRBV4-3,CASSRARGTNEKLFF,TGCGCCAGCAGCCGGGCCAGGGGGACTAATGAAAAACTGTTTTTT
NA,TRBJ1-5,NA,TRBV28,CASRTATVGSNQPQHF,TGTGCCAGCAGAACTGCTACAGTAGGTAGCAATCAGCCCCAGCATTTT
TRBD2,TRBJ2-5,NA,TRBV5-1,CASSLSGGTQETQYF,TGCGCCAGCAGCTTAAGCGGGGGCACCCAAGAGACCCAGTACTTC
NA,TRBJ1-1,NA,TRBV20-1,CSAKGFTEAFF,TGCAGTGCTAAGGGGTTCACTGAAGCTTTCTTT
NA,TRBJ2-7,NA,TRBV7-2,CASSLKRGSQGLPYEQYF,TGTGCCAGCAGCTTAAAGCGGGGTTCGCAGGGGCTACCCTACGAGCAGTACTTC
TRBD1,TRBJ2-7,NA,TRBV29-1,CSVERGHHEQYF,TGCAGCGTTGAAAGGGGGCACCACGAGCAGTACTTC
NA,TRBJ1-2,NA,TRBV5-3,CASRSLLMTSGYTF,TGTGCCAGCAGATCGCTCTTGATGACGTCCGGCTACACCTTC
NA,TRBJ1-1,NA,TRBV25-1,CASSESGVVGTEAFF,TGTGCCAGCAGTGAATCAGGGGTGGTCGGCACTGAAGCTTTCTTT
NA,TRBJ1-2,many,TRBV29-1,CSVAPGYTF,TGCAGCGTTGCCCCTGGCTACACCTTC
NA,TRBJ1-3,few,TRBV30,CAWGIGAGTIYF,TGTGCCTGGGGGATAGGGGCGGGCACCATATATTTT
NA,TRBJ1-5,NA,TRBV2,CASRLDSVNQPQHF,TGTGCCAGCAGATTGGACAGCGTTAATCAGCCCCAGCATTTT
NA,TRBJ1-2,NA,TRBV2,CASSEWGALGYTF,TGTGCCAGCAGTGAATGGGGGGCGCTTGGCTACACCTTC
NA,TRBJ1-4,NA,TRBV28,CASSLSGFGEKLFF,TGTGCCAGCAGTTTATCAGGGTTTGGCGAAAAACTGTTTTTT
NA,TRBJ2-1,NA,TRBV29-1,CSVPGKTYNEQFF,TGCAGCGTTCCGGGGAAGACCTACAATGAGCAGTTCTTC